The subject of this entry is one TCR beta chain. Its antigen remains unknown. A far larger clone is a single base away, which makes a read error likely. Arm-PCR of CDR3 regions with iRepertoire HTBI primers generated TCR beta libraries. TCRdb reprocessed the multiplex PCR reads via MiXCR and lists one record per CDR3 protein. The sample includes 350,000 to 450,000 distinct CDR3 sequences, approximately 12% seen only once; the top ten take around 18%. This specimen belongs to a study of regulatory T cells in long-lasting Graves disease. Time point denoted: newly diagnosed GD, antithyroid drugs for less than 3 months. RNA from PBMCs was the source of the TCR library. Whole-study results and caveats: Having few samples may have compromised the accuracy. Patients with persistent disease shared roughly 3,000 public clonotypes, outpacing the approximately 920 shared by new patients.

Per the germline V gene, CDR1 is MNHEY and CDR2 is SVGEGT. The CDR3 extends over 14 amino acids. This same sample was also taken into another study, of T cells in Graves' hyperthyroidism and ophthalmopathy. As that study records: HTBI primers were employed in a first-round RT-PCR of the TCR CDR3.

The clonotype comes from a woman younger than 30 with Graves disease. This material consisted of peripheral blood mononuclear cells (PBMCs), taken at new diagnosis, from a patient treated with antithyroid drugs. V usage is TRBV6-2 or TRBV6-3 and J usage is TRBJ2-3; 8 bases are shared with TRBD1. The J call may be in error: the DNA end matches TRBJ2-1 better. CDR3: CASSRTGNYNEQFF. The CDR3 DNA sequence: TGTGCCAGCAGCAGGACAGGGAACTACAATGAGCAGTTCTTC.